Presented here are 11 T cell receptor beta chains from one specimen sequenced in a study of cytomegalovirus exposure and HLA in healthy donors. Data came from immunoSEQ multiplex PCR; TCRdb stores just in-frame clones and leaves some out. The table records over 100,000 clones, about nine tenths of them present only once. Sequencing was done on a sample of PBMCs. All receptors come from a woman aged 18-29 years in good health and CMV-seronegative.

The chain carries TRBV6-1 and TRBJ2-1; 9 bases match TRBD1. This CDR3 has 14 amino acids. The V and J ends lost 10 bases and 10 bases, in that order; junction bases with no gene match: 14. Per germline, CDR1 MNHNS and CDR2 SASEGT. In nucleotides, the CDR3 is TGTGCCACTACCACAGGGGGCACCGGGGGGGAGCAGTTCTTC. As protein: CATTTGGTGGEQFF.

This sequence joins TRBV30 and TRBJ2-1; the match to TRBD2 covers 7 bases. The CDR3 length is 14 residues. Germline V gives CDR1 GTSNPN, CDR2 SVGIG (reference sequence). The ends lost 5 bases at V and 8 bases at J; junction bases unmatched: 12. CDR3 coding DNA: TGTGCCTGGGCCCTGGGGGGGATCGTGGATGAGCAGTTCTTC. As protein: CAWALGGIVDEQFF.

The chain has TRBV5-5 and TRBJ1-2; TRBD1 matches 9 bases. Germline CDR1 reads SGHKS; CDR2 reads YYEKEE (reference sequence). CDR3 length: 15 amino acids. The V and J ends lost 0 bases and 8 bases, in that order; junction bases with no gene match: 8. CDR3 amino acids: CASSLVGQGSEGYTF. The CDR3 DNA is TGTGCCAGCAGCTTGGTAGGACAGGGGTCTGAGGGCTACACCTTC.

This clone has a handful of counts. V is TRBV2 and J is TRBJ2-2; a possible D gene is TRBD2 (6 bases). Trimming stripped 8 bases from V and 6 bases from J, with 16 bases between. The CDR3 has 14 residues. Germline V gene data show CDR1 as SNHLY and CDR2 as FYNNEI. Written as DNA, the CDR3 is TGTGCCAGCGGTTCCGGGACTTCTGCCGGGGAGCTGTTTTTT. Translation gives CASGSGTSAGELFF.

The V call is TRBV18, the J call TRBJ2-1, with 8 bases fitting TRBD2. There are 18 residues in the CDR3. CDR1 KGHSH and CDR2 LQKENI come from the germline V gene. V shed 5 bases and J 0 bases; nucleotides not matched to a gene: 12. CDR3 DNA: TGTGCCAGCTCAATTAGTAGCGGGAATGGGGACTCCTACAATGAGCAGTTCTTC. It yields the protein CASSISSGNGDSYNEQFF. Based on the CDR3 plus reference TRBV18 and TRBJ2-1, the full variable domain is NAGVMQNPRHLVRRRGQEARLRCSPMKGHSHVYWYRQLPEEGLKFMVYLQKENIIDESGMPKERFSAEFPKEGPSILRIQQVVRGDSAAYFCASSISSGNGDSYNEQFFGPGTRLTVL.

The chain has TRBV5-1 and TRBJ1-1; D gene uncertain. V gave up 4 bases and J gave up 5 bases, with 18 bases separating them. This CDR3 spans 15 amino acids. Germline V gene data show CDR1 as SGHRS and CDR2 as YFSETQ. CDR3 loop: CASSVRIFPRTEAFF. The CDR3 nucleotides are TGCGCCAGCAGCGTACGTATATTTCCGAGGACTGAAGCTTTCTTT.

The chain uses TRBV7-2 and TRBJ2-1; D is undetermined. Germline lookup yields CDR1 SGHTA and CDR2 FQGNSA. CDR3 length equals 13 residues. Trimming left V 2 bases short and J 5 bases short, with 7 bases between. CDR3 sequence reads: CASSLSLNNEQFF. In DNA, the CDR3 is TGTGCCAGCAGCTTATCGTTAAACAATGAGCAGTTCTTC.

The J gene is TRBJ2-5, the V gene TRBV7-3, with D maybe TRBD2 (5 bases). The CDR3 has 13 residues. Trimming removed 3 bases from V and 2 bases from J, with 7 bases in between. Germline V gives CDR1 SGHTA, CDR2 FQGTGA. CDR3 DNA sequence: TGTGCCAGCAGCTTCGGACTTCAAGAGACCCAGTACTTC. Amino acids: CASSFGLQETQYF.

CDR3 coding DNA: TGTGCCAGCAGTGATCAAGCGGGGGGAACCTACAATGAGCAGTTCTTC. Protein: CASSDQAGGTYNEQFF. V gene TRBV6-4 combines with J gene TRBJ2-1, with 9 bases lining up with TRBD2. V dropped 3 bases and J dropped 2; count of bases not matched to a gene: 5. From germline, CDR1 is MRHNA and CDR2 SNTAGT. The CDR3 is 16 residues long.

V and J are TRBV5-1 and TRBJ2-1; the match to TRBD1 covers 7 bases. J lost 8 bases, V lost 4 bases, and 6 bases had no gene match. The CDR3 consists of 13 residues. Germline V CDR1 and CDR2: SGHRS, YFSETQ. The CDR3 nucleotides read TGCGCCAGCAGCGTGGGACAGAGCCATGAGCAGTTCTTC. It specifies CASSVGQSHEQFF.

The chain links TRBV5-4 to TRBJ2-3; 7 nucleotides match TRBD1. Germline V gene lookup returns CDR1 SGHNT and CDR2 YYREEE (reference sequence). V shed 1 base, J shed 5 bases, and the junction held 7 bases outside the gene matches. The CDR3 is 15 amino acids. CDR3 nucleotide sequence: TGTGCCAGCAGCTTGAAAAGCGCAGGGGGAGATACGCAGTATTTT. Amino acid sequence: CASSLKSAGGDTQYF.